The sequence of this T cell receptor (beta chain) was determined in a study of shared clonotypes between healthy human individuals. Produced via immunoSEQ multiplex PCR; TCRdb's table is partial and in-frame only. The table has roughly 850,000 clones, around 96% seen once. As defined, naive CD8 cells were CD45RO-negative and positively selected for CCR7, with terminally differentiated effector memory CD45RA+ cells excluded. Trimming left V 3 bases short and J 2 bases short, with 7 bases between. The V gene's germline CDR1 is SGDLS and CDR2 YYNGEE. There are 13 residues in the CDR3. This chain links TRBV9 with TRBJ2-3; D is undetermined. The TCR sequence derives from a man aged 25-40 years in good health. Sequencing used naive CD8+ T cells sorted from blood. In nucleotides, the CDR3 is TGTGCCAGCAGCGCGGACGTCACAGATACGCAGTATTTT. It encodes CASSADVTDTQYF.